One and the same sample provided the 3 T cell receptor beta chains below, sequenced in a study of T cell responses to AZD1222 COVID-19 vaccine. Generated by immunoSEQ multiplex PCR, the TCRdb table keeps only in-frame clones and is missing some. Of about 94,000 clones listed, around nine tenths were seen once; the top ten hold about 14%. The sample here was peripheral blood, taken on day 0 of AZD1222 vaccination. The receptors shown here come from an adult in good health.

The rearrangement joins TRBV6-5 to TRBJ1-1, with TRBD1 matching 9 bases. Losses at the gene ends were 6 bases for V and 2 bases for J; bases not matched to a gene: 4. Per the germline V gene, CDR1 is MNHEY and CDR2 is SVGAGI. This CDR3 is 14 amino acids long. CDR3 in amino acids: CASRGTGLNTEAFF. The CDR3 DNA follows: TGTGCCAGCAGGGGGACAGGGTTAAACACTGAAGCTTTCTTT.

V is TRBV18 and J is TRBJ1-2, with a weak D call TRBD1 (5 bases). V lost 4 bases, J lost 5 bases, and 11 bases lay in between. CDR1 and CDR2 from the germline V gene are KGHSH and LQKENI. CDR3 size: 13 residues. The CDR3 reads CASSREGPYGYTF. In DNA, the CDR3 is TGTGCCAGCTCACGTGAGGGACCTTATGGCTACACCTTC.

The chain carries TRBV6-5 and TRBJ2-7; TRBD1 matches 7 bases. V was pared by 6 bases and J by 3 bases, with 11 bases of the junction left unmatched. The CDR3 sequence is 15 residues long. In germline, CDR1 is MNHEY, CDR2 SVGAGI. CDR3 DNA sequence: TGTGCCAGCAGCCTCTACGGGACAGTAAGCTACGAGCAGTACTTC. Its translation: CASSLYGTVSYEQYF.